The clone carrying this T cell receptor beta chain was found many times. What it recognizes is unknown. TCRdb redid the calling of the 5' RACE reads with MiXCR, one entry per CDR3 protein. The sample has roughly 230,000 distinct CDR3 sequences, 8% to 11% seen once. The source of the sample is a study of CD8 T cells in ankylosing spondylitis. Germline CDR1 is MGHRA and CDR2 is YSYEKL. This CDR3 contains 18 residues. Germline trimming cut 0 bases from V and 5 bases from J; bases unmatched to any gene: 14. Study conclusions and caveats: In ankylosing spondylitis patients, matched synovial fluid reportedly showed significant enrichment of disease-linked clones.

The origin of this receptor is a male donor with ankylosing spondylitis or in good health (not recorded which). This chain links TRBV4-1 with TRBJ2-7; 9 nucleotides match TRBD2. The sample comprised blood, either unsorted or a sorted T cell fraction (not recorded which). Written as DNA, the CDR3 is TGCGCCAGCAGCCAAGATCCACTCAGGGGGACTAGCAGCCACGAGCAGTACTTC. Its translation: CASSQDPLRGTSSHEQYF.